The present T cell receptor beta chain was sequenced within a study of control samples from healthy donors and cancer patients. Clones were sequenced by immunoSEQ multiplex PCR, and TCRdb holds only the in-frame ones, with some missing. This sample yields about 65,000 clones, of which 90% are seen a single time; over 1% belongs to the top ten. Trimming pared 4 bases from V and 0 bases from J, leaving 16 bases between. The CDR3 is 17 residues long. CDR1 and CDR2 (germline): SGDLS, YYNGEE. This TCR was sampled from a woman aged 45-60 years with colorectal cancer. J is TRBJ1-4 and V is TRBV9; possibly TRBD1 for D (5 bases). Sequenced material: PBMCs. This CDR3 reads CASSKRPGSATNEKLFF. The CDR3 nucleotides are TGTGCCAGCAGCAAACGGCCAGGGTCCGCAACTAATGAAAAACTGTTTTTT.